This is a list of T cell receptor beta chains from one sample in a study of Graves' ophthalmopathy and Graves' hyperthyroidism. TCRdb reanalysed the multiplex PCR reads using MiXCR and keeps one entry per CDR3 protein. Among almost 750,000 distinct CDR3 sequences listed, around 40% were seen once. The sample consisted of peripheral blood. The receptor source for this set is an adult man with Graves' ophthalmopathy. CDR3s include the opening cysteine and the closing phenylalanine or tryptophan. The D gene is left open where the match is weak. Clone size is given for some rows only: seen once, a few or many times, or a class if the clone is expanded.

D gene | clone size | J gene | V gene | CDR3 DNA | CDR3 protein
. | few | TRBJ2-6 | TRBV5-4 | TGTGCCAGCGCAGGGGGACTCCTTGGCCCTGGGGCCAACGTCCTGACTTTC | CASAGGLLGPGANVLTF
. | once | TRBJ1-2 | TRBV7-9 | TGTGCCAGCAGCTACGCAGGGTTAAACTATGGCTACACCTTC | CASSYAGLNYGYTF
. | . | TRBJ2-6 | TRBV7-2 | TGTGCCAGCAGCGCCCAGAGGACTGGGGCCAACGTCCTGACTTTC | CASSAQRTGANVLTF
TRBD2 | few | TRBJ2-7 | TRBV13 | TGTGCCAGCAGCATACTAGCGGAAGAAACCTACGAGCAGTACTTC | CASSILAEETYEQYF
TRBD1 | . | TRBJ2-1 | TRBV11-1 | TGTGCCAGCAGCGGACAGGGGATCGGTGAGCAGTTCTTC | CASSGQGIGEQFF
. | many | TRBJ1-5 | TRBV15 | TGTGCCACCAGCAGAGGGGACATCCAGCCCCAGCATTTT | CATSRGDIQPQHF
. | . | TRBJ2-7 | TRBV13 | TGTGCCAGCAGCTCGTTACACCAGAGTTACGAGCAGTACTTC | CASSSLHQSYEQYF
TRBD1 | many | TRBJ1-1 | TRBV12-3/TRBV12-4 | TGTGCCAGCAGTTTCGCAGGGGGCACTGAAGCTTTCTTT | CASSFAGGTEAFF
. | once | TRBJ1-2 | TRBV25-1 | TGTGCCAGCAACCCAGGGGTAAACTATGGCTACACCTTC | CASNPGVNYGYTF
TRBD2 | . | TRBJ2-7 | TRBV15 | TGTGCCACCAGCCCTGGACTAGCGGGACTCTACGAGCAGTACTTC | CATSPGLAGLYEQYF
. | many | TRBJ1-2 | TRBV2 | TGTGCCAGCAGCGATACAGGGTATGGCTACACCTTC | CASSDTGYGYTF
. | . | TRBJ1-4 | TRBV9 | TGTGCCAGCAGCGTAGCCGCGGGACTCCGAAATGAAAAACTGTTTTTT | CASSVAAGLRNEKLFF
. | many | TRBJ2-2 | TRBV7-9 | TGTGCCAGCAGGGGGACGGCCGTCGCGAACACCGGGGAGCTGTTTTTT | CASRGTAVANTGELFF
. | few | TRBJ2-5 | TRBV19 | TGTGCCAGTAGTATTGGGGCAGTACAAGAGACCCAGTACTTC | CASSIGAVQETQYF
. | . | TRBJ1-2 | TRBV11-2 | TGTGCCAGCAGCTTAGCCCGGGGGAGCTATGGCTACACCTTC | CASSLARGSYGYTF